The 14 T cell receptor beta chains given below trace back to one sample, sequenced in a study of cytomegalovirus exposure and HLA in healthy donors. The PCR contained 60 Vbeta and 13 Jbeta primers. Assay used: immunoSEQ multiplex PCR; TCRdb lists only in-frame clones, some missing. This table has approximately 130,000 clones, over 65% appearing once. Sequenced: PBMCs. These receptor sequences come from a man aged 40-49 years in good health and CMV-seronegative.

This chain connects TRBV10-3 to TRBJ2-7, with 8 bases aligning to TRBD2. Germline values: CDR1 ENHRY, CDR2 SYGVKD. The CDR3 loop spans 15 amino acids. Germline trimming cut 0 bases from V and 0 bases from J; bases unmatched to any gene: 1. CDR3 sequence: CAISESSGSSYEQYF. As DNA, the CDR3 is TGTGCCATCAGTGAGTCAAGCGGGAGCTCCTACGAGCAGTACTTC.

The chain is built from TRBV7-8 and TRBJ1-3, with a tentative D call TRBD1 (6 bases). Germline V CDR1 and CDR2: SGHVS, FQNEAQ. CDR3 length: 16 residues. The V and J ends lost 5 bases and 3 bases respectively, with 17 bases between them. Here the CDR3 DNA reads TGTGCCAGCAGCGCGGCTTACAGGGAAGGTGGAAACACCATATATTTT. It codes for CASSAAYREGGNTIYF.

The CDR3 DNA sequence: TGTGCCAGCAGCTTAGCGAGGGGGGGAGGGGACACGCAGTATTTT. Protein sequence: CASSLARGGGDTQYF. The rearrangement links TRBV7-2 to TRBJ2-3, with D perhaps matching TRBD2 (7 bases). Germline V gives CDR1 SGHTA, CDR2 FQGNSA. The CDR3 consists of 15 residues. Between the trimmed V and J ends, which lost 0 bases and 9 bases, there was a span of 16 bases.

This rearrangement joins TRBV7-8 to TRBJ2-5; D is undetermined. Germline-derived CDR1 and CDR2 are SGHVS and FQNEAQ. This CDR3 contains 13 residues. V lost 3 bases and J lost 4, with 9 bases in between. The CDR3 sequence: CASSFAPRETQYF. The CDR3 bases are TGTGCCAGCAGCTTTGCGCCACGAGAGACCCAGTACTTC. Full variable domain (remainder filled in from reference TRBV7-8 and TRBJ2-5): GAGVSQSPRYKVAKRGQDVALRCDPISGHVSLFWYQQALGQGPEFLTYFQNEAQLDKSGLPSDRFFAERPEGSVSTLKIQRTQQEDSAVYLCASSFAPRETQYFGPGTRLLVL.

The rearrangement uses TRBV27 and TRBJ2-7; D gene uncertain. V was clipped by 0 bases and J by 3 bases, with 3 bases between them. CDR1 is MNHEY, CDR2 SMNVEV, per germline (reference sequence). This CDR3 has 12 amino acids. CDR3 in amino acids: CASSLSLYEQYF. CDR3 DNA: TGTGCCAGCAGTTTATCCCTCTACGAGCAGTACTTC.

The V gene is TRBV20-1, the J gene TRBJ1-2; tentative D call: TRBD1 (6 bases). Per the germline V gene, CDR1 is DFQATT and CDR2 is SNEGSKA (reference sequence). CDR3 size: 11 residues. The CDR3 loop reads CTTRGSYGYTF. Here the CDR3 DNA reads TGCACGACGAGGGGGAGCTATGGCTACACCTTC.

The CDR3 DNA reads TGCGCCAGCAGCCAGACTCTAGCGTACGGAGATACGCAGTATTTT. Translation gives CASSQTLAYGDTQYF. V and J are TRBV4-3 and TRBJ2-3, with TRBD2 as a possible D gene (6 bases). Germline V gene lookup returns CDR1 LGHNA and CDR2 YSLEER. The CDR3 covers 15 residues. V lost 3 bases and J 5 bases, leaving 15 bases between the germline ends.

V and J are TRBV2 and TRBJ1-1, with a weak D call TRBD1 (5 bases). Germline CDR1 is SNHLY and CDR2 is FYNNEI. This CDR3 contains 14 residues. V was pared by 3 bases and J by 0 bases, with 8 bases between. Here the CDR3 reads CASSEPGLNTEAFF. The CDR3, as DNA: TGTGCCAGCAGTGAGCCAGGGTTGAACACTGAAGCTTTCTTT. Based on the CDR3 plus reference TRBV2 and TRBJ1-1, the full variable domain is EPEVTQTPSHQVTQMGQEVILRCVPISNHLYFYWYRQILGQKVEFLVSFYNNEISEKSEIFDDQFSVERPDGSNFTLKIRSTKLEDSAMYFCASSEPGLNTEAFFGQGTRLTVV.

The gene calls are TRBV28 and TRBJ1-1, with 7 bases aligning to TRBD1. CDR3 length: 12 amino acids. V was pared by 10 bases and J by 5 bases, with 7 bases of the junction left unmatched. The germline V gene has CDR1 MDHEN and CDR2 SYDVKM. CDR3 DNA: TGTGCCACCCTGACAGGGAGTACTGAAGCTTTCTTT. It encodes CATLTGSTEAFF.

This clone has just one count. The chain has TRBV14 and TRBJ2-5, with TRBD1 identical over 9 bases. V was pared by 1 base and J by 10 bases, with 4 bases of the junction left unmatched. The CDR3 contains 13 residues. Germline CDR1 reads SGHDN; CDR2 reads FVKESK. The CDR3 nucleotides read TGTGCCAGCAGCCAAGGGGACAGGGCCGTCCAGTACTTC. Translating gives CASSQGDRAVQYF.

This chain links TRBV9 with TRBJ2-3; 7 positions match TRBD1. Per the germline V gene, CDR1 is SGDLS and CDR2 is YYNGEE. The length of the CDR3 is 16 residues. Trimming cost V 1 base and J 2 bases; bases outside gene matches: 7. The CDR3 DNA reads TGTGCCAGCAGCGTACTTGTACAGGGGTTCACAGATACGCAGTATTTT. Protein sequence: CASSVLVQGFTDTQYF.

The chain carries TRBV6-1 and TRBJ1-1; a possible D gene is TRBD1 (5 bases). This CDR3 has 14 residues. V dropped 6 bases and J dropped 4 bases, with 15 bases sitting between them. Germline CDR1 is MNHNS and CDR2 is SASEGT. CDR3 sequence (DNA): TGTGCCAGCAGCCCCTGGGAGGGGCTCACTGAAGCTTTCTTT. Translating gives CASSPWEGLTEAFF.

The rearrangement links TRBV9 to TRBJ2-2; TRBD1 matches 7 bases. The CDR3 is made up of 14 amino acids. Trimming cost V 5 bases and J 5 bases; bases outside gene matches: 6. The V gene's germline CDR1 is SGDLS and CDR2 YYNGEE. As DNA, the CDR3 is TGTGCCAGCAGGCCTGCGACAGGGACCGGGGAGCTGTTTTTT. Translated, it gives CASRPATGTGELFF.

The chain employs TRBV7-2 and TRBJ1-2; a weak D match, TRBD1 (6 bases). CDR1 is SGHTA and CDR2 is FQGNSA in the germline V gene. The CDR3 has 16 amino acids. V was trimmed by 2 bases and J by 4 bases, leaving 17 bases between them. The CDR3 region has the DNA TGTGCCAGCAGCTTAACCCCGACCGAGGGGGTCTATGGCTACACCTTC. Protein product: CASSLTPTEGVYGYTF.